This T cell receptor beta chain was recorded in a study of cytomegalovirus exposure and HLA in healthy donors. Study findings and constraints: A later analysis found common viral pathogens apparently linked to several of the most significant clusters. Cytomegalovirus-associated TCR beta chains were listed, numbering over 150. The records held CMV serostatus as the only immune exposure information.

The PCR used 60 Vbeta and 13 Jbeta primers. Method: immunoSEQ multiplex PCR; TCRdb's copy keeps in-frame clones and lacks some. The repertoire holds 180,000 or so clones, with around nine tenths as singletons. With regard to this clone: Its antigen is not known.

Nominal health characterized the donors when sampled, though unrecorded immune exposures were likely. Sample: PBMCs. The sequence was collected from a woman in her twenties or thirties in good health and CMV-seronegative.

The CDR3 coding sequence is TGCGCCAGCAGCTTGGACGGAGTGATTGAGGCTTTCTTT. Protein: CASSLDGVIEAFF. The chain couples TRBV5-1 to TRBJ1-1; no clear D gene. The CDR3 runs 13 residues. V was shortened by 0 bases and J by 11 bases, with 14 bases between the two germline ends. From germline, CDR1 is SGHRS and CDR2 YFSETQ.